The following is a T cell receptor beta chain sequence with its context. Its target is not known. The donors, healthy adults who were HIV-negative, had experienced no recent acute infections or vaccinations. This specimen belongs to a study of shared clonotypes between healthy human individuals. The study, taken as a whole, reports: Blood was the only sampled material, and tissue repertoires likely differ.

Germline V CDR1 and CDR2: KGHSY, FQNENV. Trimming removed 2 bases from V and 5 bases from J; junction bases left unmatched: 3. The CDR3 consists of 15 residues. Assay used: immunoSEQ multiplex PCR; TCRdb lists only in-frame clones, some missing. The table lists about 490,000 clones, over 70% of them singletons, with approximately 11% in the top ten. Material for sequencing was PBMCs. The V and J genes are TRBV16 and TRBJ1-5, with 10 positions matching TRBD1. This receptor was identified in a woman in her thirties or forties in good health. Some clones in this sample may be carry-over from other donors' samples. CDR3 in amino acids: CASSQHGQGDQPQHF. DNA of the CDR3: TGTGCCAGCAGCCAACACGGACAGGGGGATCAGCCCCAGCATTTT.